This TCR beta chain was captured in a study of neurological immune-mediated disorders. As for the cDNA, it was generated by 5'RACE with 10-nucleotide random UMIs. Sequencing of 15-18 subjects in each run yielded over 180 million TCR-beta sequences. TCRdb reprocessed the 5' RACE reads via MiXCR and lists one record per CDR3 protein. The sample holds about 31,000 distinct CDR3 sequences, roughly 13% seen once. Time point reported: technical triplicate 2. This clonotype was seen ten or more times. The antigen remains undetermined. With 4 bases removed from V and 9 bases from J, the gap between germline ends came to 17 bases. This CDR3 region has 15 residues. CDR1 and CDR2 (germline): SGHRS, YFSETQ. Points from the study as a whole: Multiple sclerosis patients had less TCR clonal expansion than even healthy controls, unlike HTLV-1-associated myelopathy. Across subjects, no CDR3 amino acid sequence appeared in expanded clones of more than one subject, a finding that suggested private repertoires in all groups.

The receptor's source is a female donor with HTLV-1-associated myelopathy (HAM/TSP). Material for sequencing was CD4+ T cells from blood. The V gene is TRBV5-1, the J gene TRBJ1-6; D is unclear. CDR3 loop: CASSRTGPIGSPLHF. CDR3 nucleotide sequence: TGCGCCAGCAGCAGGACCGGGCCCATCGGTTCACCCCTCCACTTT.